Shown below are 20 T cell receptor beta chains from a single sample sequenced in a study of blood T cell repertoires in COVID-19. Profiled with immunoSEQ multiplex PCR; TCRdb holds only in-frame clones, not every one. The table lists fewer than 350,000 clones, about 91% of them singletons. Input material: peripheral blood. The receptors shown here come from a woman aged 25 to 39 with COVID-19, enrolled during active disease.

A single count supports this clone. The rearrangement links TRBV29-1 to TRBJ1-1; TRBD1 might be the D (6 bases). This CDR3 is 14 amino acids long. Between the trimmed V and J ends, which lost 4 bases and 0 bases, there was a span of 12 bases. Germline assignment: CDR1 SQVTM and CDR2 ANQGSEA. The DNA for the CDR3 is TGCAGCGTTGGCGGGGGGCCTCTGAACACTGAAGCTTTCTTT. As protein: CSVGGGPLNTEAFF.

The chain carries TRBV4-2 and TRBJ2-5; the match to TRBD2 covers 10 bases. The germline V gene encodes CDR1 LGHNA and CDR2 YNFKEQ. The V and J ends lost 2 bases and 2 bases, in that order; junction bases with no gene match: 26. This CDR3 has 23 amino acids. The chain's CDR3 is CASSQKALGPGLADLYRQETQYF. The CDR3 bases are TGTGCCAGCAGCCAAAAGGCGCTTGGGCCCGGACTAGCGGACCTTTATCGACAAGAGACCCAGTACTTC.

The chain recombines TRBV7-9 with TRBJ1-1; a possible D gene is TRBD1 (5 bases). Germline V lookup: CDR1 SEHNR, CDR2 FQNEAQ (reference sequence). The CDR3 totals 14 residues. Trimming pared 5 bases from V and 7 bases from J, leaving 17 bases between. The CDR3, as DNA: TGTGCCAGCAGCCAATCAACCGACAGTGATGAAGCTTTCTTT. It is translated as CASSQSTDSDEAFF.

This sequence joins TRBV19 and TRBJ2-1, with D possibly matching TRBD2 (6 bases). Between the trimmed V and J ends, which lost 3 bases and 7 bases, there was a span of 13 bases. Germline loops: CDR1 LNHDA, CDR2 SQIVND (reference sequence). The CDR3 has 14 residues. CDR3 in amino acids: CASSMYRGNNEQFF. DNA for the CDR3: TGTGCCAGTAGTATGTACCGGGGGAATAATGAGCAGTTCTTC. The full variable domain, rest sourced from reference TRBV19 and TRBJ2-1, is DGGITQSPKYLFRKEGQNVTLSCEQNLNHDAMYWYRQDPGQGLRLIYYSQIVNDFQKGDIAEGYSVSREKKESFPLTVTSAQKNPTAFYLCASSMYRGNNEQFFGPGTRLTVL.

This chain links TRBV4-2 with TRBJ2-2; possibly TRBD1 for D (5 bases). Trimming pared 2 bases from V and 0 bases from J, leaving 10 bases between. Per the germline V gene, CDR1 is LGHNA and CDR2 is YNFKEQ. There are 16 residues in the CDR3. CDR3 sequence (DNA): TGTGCCAGCAGCCAATTGGACACGGCGAACACCGGGGAGCTGTTTTTT. Residues: CASSQLDTANTGELFF.

The chain is built from TRBV24-1 and TRBJ2-2, with 7 bases fitting TRBD1. The CDR3 length is 17 residues. The germline gives CDR1 KGHDR, CDR2 SFDVKD. The V segment lost 5 bases and the J segment 2 bases; nucleotides outside the gene matches: 10. The CDR3 DNA reads as TGTGCCACCAGTGGCCCTCTCGGGACAGATAACACCGGGGAGCTGTTTTTT. This gives the protein CATSGPLGTDNTGELFF.

V is TRBV3-1 (or the pseudogene TRBV3-2) and J is TRBJ2-7; the D gene is possibly TRBD2 (6 bases). Trimming pared 4 bases from V and 2 bases from J, leaving 15 bases between. CDR3 size: 15 residues. Germline V gene sequence: CDR1 LGHDT, CDR2 YNNKEL (reference sequence). CDR3 nucleotides: TGTGCCAGCAGCCCGCGGGGCAGCGGGCCCTACGAGCAGTACTTC. It translates to CASSPRGSGPYEQYF.

The rearrangement links TRBV14 to TRBJ1-6; D gene unclear. The CDR3 totals 14 residues. Per the germline V gene, CDR1 is SGHDN and CDR2 is FVKESK. Trimming shortened V by 5 bases and J by 10 bases, and 15 bases separated the two germline ends. CDR3 amino acids: CASSARLSGSPLHF. The CDR3 DNA sequence: TGTGCCAGCAGCGCGCGCCTCAGCGGGTCACCCCTCCACTTT.

The chain employs TRBV7-8 and TRBJ2-3, with D possibly TRBD2 on 5 matching bases. This CDR3 spans 14 amino acids. Trimming stripped 2 bases from V and 6 bases from J, with 12 bases between. Germline V gene lookup returns CDR1 SGHVS and CDR2 FQNEAQ. The CDR3 loop is CASSLQEARDTQYF. The CDR3 nucleotides are TGTGCCAGCAGCTTACAGGAGGCCAGGGATACGCAGTATTTT.

V and J are TRBV6-5 and TRBJ2-1; 7 bases map to TRBD2. Germline trimming cut 6 bases from V and 8 bases from J; bases unmatched to any gene: 7. Germline loops: CDR1 MNHEY, CDR2 SVGAGI. The CDR3 loop spans 13 amino acids. The CDR3 reads CASRPGGIHEQFF. The DNA for the CDR3 is TGTGCCAGCAGGCCGGGGGGAATCCATGAGCAGTTCTTC.

The rearrangement uses TRBV6-2 or TRBV6-3 and TRBJ2-3; the match to TRBD2 covers 8 bases. CDR3 length: 16 amino acids. The germline V gene has CDR1 MNHEY and CDR2 SVGEGT. After removal of 3 bases from V and 2 bases from J, the junction contained 7 bases not matched to a gene. CDR3 amino acids: CASSYDVAGYTDTQYF. The CDR3 DNA reads TGTGCCAGCAGTTATGATGTAGCGGGGTACACAGATACGCAGTATTTT.

The chain has TRBV2 and TRBJ1-5; 8 bases fit TRBD1. CDR3 length: 17 residues. V dropped 0 bases and J dropped 4; count of bases not matched to a gene: 8. Per germline, CDR1 SNHLY and CDR2 FYNNEI. CDR3 DNA sequence: TGTGCCAGCAGTGAAGCGGTCGGACAGGGCCGGAATCAGCCCCAGCATTTT. The encoded protein is CASSEAVGQGRNQPQHF. The full variable domain, in which reference TRBV2 and TRBJ1-5 provide the parts outside the CDR3, is EPEVTQTPSHQVTQMGQEVILRCVPISNHLYFYWYRQILGQKVEFLVSFYNNEISEKSEIFDDQFSVERPDGSNFTLKIRSTKLEDSAMYFCASSEAVGQGRNQPQHFGDGTRLSIL.

The chain combines TRBV7-9 with TRBJ2-1; 8 positions match TRBD2. CDR1 and CDR2 (germline): SEHNR, FQNEAQ (reference sequence). The J segment lost 6 bases and the V segment lost 1 base, leaving 11 bases of the junction unmatched. The CDR3 loop spans 17 amino acids. CDR3 bases: TGTGCCAGCAGCTTAGGACCCCCGGCGGGGGGACGCAATGAGCAGTTCTTC. Translated: CASSLGPPAGGRNEQFF. The variable domain in full, with the rest retrieved from reference TRBV7-9 and TRBJ2-1, is DTGVSQNPRHKITKRGQNVTFRCDPISEHNRLYWYRQTLGQGPEFLTYFQNEAQLEKSRLLSDRFSAERPKGSFSTLEIQRTEQGDSAMYLCASSLGPPAGGRNEQFFGPGTRLTVL.

In its sample, this clone was seen once. The chain couples TRBV19 to TRBJ2-3; 9 bases align to TRBD2. Trimming cost V 6 bases and J 4 bases; bases outside gene matches: 5. This CDR3 is built from 14 residues. Looked up from germline, CDR1 is LNHDA and CDR2 is SQIVND (reference sequence). The DNA of the CDR3 is TGTGCCAGTAGCCTTAGCGGGGGTGCAGATACGCAGTATTTT. Its protein product is CASSLSGGADTQYF.

V is TRBV7-9 and J is TRBJ2-3; weak D call: TRBD2 (6 bases). CDR3 length: 14 residues. With 8 bases removed from V and 3 bases from J, the gap between germline ends came to 15 bases. Per germline, CDR1 SEHNR and CDR2 FQNEAQ (reference sequence). The CDR3 bases are TGTGCCAGCGGGCGGGAACTCGGGACAGATACGCAGTATTTT. The encoded protein is CASGRELGTDTQYF.

This clone was seen a handful of times. This chain connects TRBV2 to TRBJ1-2; TRBD1 matches at 8 bases. The CDR3 is made up of 15 amino acids. Germline V gene sequence: CDR1 SNHLY, CDR2 FYNNEI. With 7 bases clipped from V and 2 bases from J, the junction kept 9 bases outside the gene matches. The CDR3 sequence is CASNPRQGLNYGYTF. For the CDR3, the DNA is TGTGCCAGCAACCCTAGACAGGGGCTCAACTATGGCTACACCTTC.

This clone was observed a single time. This sequence joins TRBV5-1 and TRBJ1-6; TRBD1 matches at 10 bases. This CDR3 is 14 amino acids long. Germline CDR1 SGHRS, CDR2 YFSETQ. The V and J ends lost 5 bases and 7 bases, in that order; junction bases with no gene match: 3. The CDR3 DNA is TGCGCCAGCAGTTCGACAGGGGGCAATTCACCCCTCCACTTT. Protein: CASSSTGGNSPLHF.

This rearrangement joins TRBV7-9 to TRBJ2-5, with 12 bases aligning to TRBD2. The CDR3 has 15 residues. Losses at the gene ends were 5 bases for V and 3 bases for J; bases not matched to a gene: 4. Germline V lookup: CDR1 SEHNR, CDR2 FQNEAQ (reference sequence). The chain's CDR3 is CASSHWTSGEETQYF. CDR3 nucleotide sequence: TGTGCCAGCAGCCACTGGACTAGCGGGGAAGAGACCCAGTACTTC.

The gene calls are TRBV25-1 and TRBJ1-4, with D possibly being TRBD1 (6 bases). The germline V gene encodes CDR1 MGHDK and CDR2 SYGVNS. V gave up 4 bases and J gave up 8 bases, with 14 bases separating them. The CDR3 extends over 14 amino acids. CDR3: CASSVTGNSEKLFF. DNA of the CDR3: TGTGCCAGCAGTGTAACAGGGAATTCCGAAAAACTGTTTTTT.

The V call is TRBV14, the J call TRBJ1-2; weak D call: TRBD1 (5 bases). Germline CDR1 reads SGHDN; CDR2 reads FVKESK. CDR3 size: 15 residues. V was trimmed by 1 base and J by 2 bases, leaving 11 bases between them. CDR3 sequence reads: CASSQGQGWNYGYTF. Written as DNA, the CDR3 is TGTGCCAGCAGCCAAGGGCAGGGTTGGAACTATGGCTACACCTTC.